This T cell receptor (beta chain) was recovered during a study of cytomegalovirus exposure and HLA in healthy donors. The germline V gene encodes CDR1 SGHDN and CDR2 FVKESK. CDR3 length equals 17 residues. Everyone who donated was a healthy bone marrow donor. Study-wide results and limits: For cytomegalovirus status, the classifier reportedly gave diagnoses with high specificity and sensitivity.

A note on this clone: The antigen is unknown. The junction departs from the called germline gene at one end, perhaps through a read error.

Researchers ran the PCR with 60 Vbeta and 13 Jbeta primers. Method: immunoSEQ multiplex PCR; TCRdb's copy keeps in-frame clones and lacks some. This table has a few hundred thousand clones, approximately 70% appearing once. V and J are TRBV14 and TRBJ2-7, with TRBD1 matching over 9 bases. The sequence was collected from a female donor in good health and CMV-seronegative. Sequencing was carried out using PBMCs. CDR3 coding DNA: TGTGCCAGCAGCCTGCGGTCCGGGACAGGGAGTTCCTACGAGCAGTGCTTC. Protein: CASSLRSGTGSSYEQCF.